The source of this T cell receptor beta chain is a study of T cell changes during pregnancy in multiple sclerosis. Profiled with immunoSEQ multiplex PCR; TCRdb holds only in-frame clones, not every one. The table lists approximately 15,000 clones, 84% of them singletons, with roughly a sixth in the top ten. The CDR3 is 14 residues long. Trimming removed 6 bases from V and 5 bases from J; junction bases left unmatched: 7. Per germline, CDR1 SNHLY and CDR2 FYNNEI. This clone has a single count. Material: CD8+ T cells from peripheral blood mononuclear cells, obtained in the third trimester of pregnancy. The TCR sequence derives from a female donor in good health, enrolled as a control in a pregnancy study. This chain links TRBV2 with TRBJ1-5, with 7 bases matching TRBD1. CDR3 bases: TGTGCCAGCAGCGCTACCGGGACAGATCAGCCCCAGCATTTT. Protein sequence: CASSATGTDQPQHF. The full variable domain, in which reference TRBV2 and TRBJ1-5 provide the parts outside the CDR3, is EPEVTQTPSHQVTQMGQEVILRCVPISNHLYFYWYRQILGQKVEFLVSFYNNEISEKSEIFDDQFSVERPDGSNFTLKIRSTKLEDSAMYFCASSATGTDQPQHFGDGTRLSIL.